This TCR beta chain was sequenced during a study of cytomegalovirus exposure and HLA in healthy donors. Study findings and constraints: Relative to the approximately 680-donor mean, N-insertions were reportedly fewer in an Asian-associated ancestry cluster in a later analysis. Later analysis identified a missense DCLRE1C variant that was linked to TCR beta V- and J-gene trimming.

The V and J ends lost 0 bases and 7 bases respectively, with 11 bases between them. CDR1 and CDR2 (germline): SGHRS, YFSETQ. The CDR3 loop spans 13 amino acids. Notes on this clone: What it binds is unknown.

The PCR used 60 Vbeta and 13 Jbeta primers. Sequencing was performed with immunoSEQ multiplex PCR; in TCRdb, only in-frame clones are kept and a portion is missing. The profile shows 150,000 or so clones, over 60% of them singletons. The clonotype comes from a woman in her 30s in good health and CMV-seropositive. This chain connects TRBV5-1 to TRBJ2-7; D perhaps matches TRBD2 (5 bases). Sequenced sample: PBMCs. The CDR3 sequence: CASSLERSSEQYF. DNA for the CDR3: TGCGCCAGCAGCTTGGAGCGGTCGAGTGAGCAGTACTTC.